The 23 T cell receptor beta chains below all came from one sample that was sequenced in a study of molecular identifiers for immune sequencing clone quantification. TCRdb re-derived calls from the PCR reads in MiXCR, one entry per CDR3 protein. This table has fewer than 100,000 distinct CDR3 sequences, roughly a fifth appearing once. The source material was naive CD8+ T cells from blood, with Jurkat cell RNA spiked in. The sample's subset: FACS-sorted CD8+CD4-CCR7+CD45RA+ naive T cells. These receptors came from a human donor in good health. Some libraries in this study had Jurkat cell RNA spiked in.

This clonotype was picked up many times. The V call is TRBV2, the J call TRBJ2-7, with D perhaps TRBD1 or TRBD2 (5 bases each). Germline CDR1 reads SNHLY; CDR2 reads FYNNEI. There are 11 residues in the CDR3. V lost 10 bases to trimming and J lost 9 bases, with 16 bases between them. Written as DNA, the CDR3 is TGTGCCATCCGGGACCTCCATGGGCAGTACTTC. It codes for CAIRDLHGQYF. Full variable domain (rest looked up from reference TRBV2 and TRBJ2-7): EPEVTQTPSHQVTQMGQEVILRCVPISNHLYFYWYRQILGQKVEFLVSFYNNEISEKSEIFDDQFSVERPDGSNFTLKIRSTKLEDSAMYFCAIRDLHGQYFGPGTRLTVT.

The V and J genes are TRBV7-9 and TRBJ1-4; D possibly corresponds to TRBD1 (5 bases). Trimming cost V 5 bases and J 1 base, with 11 bases left between them. This CDR3 is built from 15 residues. Germline-derived CDR1 and CDR2 are SEHNR and FQNEAQ (reference sequence). CDR3 nucleotide sequence: TGTGCCAGCAGCCCCCCCGGGGGAACTAATGAAAAACTGTTTTTT. Its protein product is CASSPPGGTNEKLFF.

The V call is TRBV12-3 or TRBV12-4, the J call TRBJ1-5; perhaps TRBD1 as D (6 bases). Deletions cut 1 base from V and 4 bases from J, with 11 bases between. The CDR3 contains 15 residues. The CDR3 DNA follows: TGTGCCAGCAGTTTAGGGGGGGCAGGAAATCAGCCCCAGCATTTT. Translated: CASSLGGAGNQPQHF.

Note on this clonotype: This may arise from a read error, as a much more abundant clone is one base away. The V call is TRBV7-6, the J call TRBJ2-5; the D call may be TRBD1 or TRBD2 (5 bases each). CDR3 length: 16 residues. Trimming took 2 bases from V and 3 from J, leaving 16 bases between them. Germline-derived CDR1 and CDR2 are SGHVS and FNYEAQ. CDR3 nucleotides: TGTGCCAGCAGCTTAAACCTGGGGACGATGGAAGAGACCCAGTACTTC. Amino acids: CASSLNLGTMEETQYF.

This clonotype has ten or more counts. The V and J genes are TRBV11-2 and TRBJ2-3; 7 bases are a match to TRBD2. From germline, CDR1 is SGHAT and CDR2 FQNNGV. CDR3 length: 13 amino acids. The junction had 6 bases not matched to a gene; V was cut back by 10 bases and J by 2 bases. CDR3 DNA sequence: TGTGCCATCCGGGACTACACCACAGATACGCAGTATTTT. Its translation is CAIRDYTTDTQYF. The variable domain in full, with the rest retrieved from reference TRBV11-2 and TRBJ2-3, is EAGVAQSPRYKIIEKRQSVAFWCNPISGHATLYWYQQILGQGPKLLIQFQNNGVVDDSQLPKDRFSAERLKGVDSTLKIQPAKLEDSAVYLCAIRDYTTDTQYFGPGTRLTVL.

A few counts support this clonotype. The chain links TRBV3-1 to TRBJ2-7; D remains unclear. With 1 base removed from V and 0 bases from J, the gap between germline ends came to 7 bases. This CDR3 spans 14 amino acids. Germline V gene data show CDR1 as LGHDT and CDR2 as YNNKEL (reference sequence). The CDR3 DNA reads as TGTGCCAGCAGCCAAGCAGGCCTCTCCTACGAGCAGTACTTC. The encoded protein is CASSQAGLSYEQYF.

This clonotype was picked up a small number of times. CDR3 amino acids: CASSLYTGTSTDTQYF. CDR3 in DNA: TGTGCCAGCAGTTTATACACGGGAACCAGCACAGATACGCAGTATTTT. The genes are TRBV27 and TRBJ2-3; possible D gene TRBD2, 5 bases. From germline, CDR1 is MNHEY and CDR2 SMNVEV (reference sequence). The CDR3 spans 16 residues. V was pared by 1 base and J by 0 bases, with 11 bases between.

The J gene is TRBJ2-1, the V gene TRBV29-1; D remains unclear. The germline V gene has CDR1 SQVTM and CDR2 ANQGSEA. The V gene lost 7 bases and the J gene lost 3 bases, with 7 bases spanning the gap. This CDR3 is built from 11 residues. The CDR3 region is CSGTLYNEQFF. CDR3 coding DNA: TGCAGCGGAACACTCTACAATGAGCAGTTCTTC.

This clonotype was detected ten times or more. The chain uses TRBV24-1 and TRBJ2-5; D might be TRBD1 (6 bases). V lost 3 bases to trimming and J lost 5 bases, with 33 bases between them. This CDR3 contains 21 residues. Germline lookup yields CDR1 KGHDR and CDR2 SFDVKD. The CDR3 bases are TGTGCCACCAGTGATATCAAGGCCGCCGAGCTGACAGGTTTAAGAGCGGAGACCCAGTACTTC. Its protein product is CATSDIKAAELTGLRAETQYF.

A few counts support this clonotype. The rearrangement links TRBV6-2 or TRBV6-3 to TRBJ2-7, with TRBD1 identical over 9 bases. Trimming cost V 2 bases and J 5 bases; bases outside gene matches: 7. CDR3 length: 15 amino acids. Germline lookup yields CDR1 MNHEY and CDR2 SVGEGT. The CDR3 spells CASSYPRTGDHEQYF. CDR3 bases: TGTGCCAGCAGTTACCCCCGGACAGGGGACCACGAGCAGTACTTC.

In the case of this clonotype: Sequence at one end of the junction differs from germline and may be a read error. The chain uses TRBV12-3 or TRBV12-4 and TRBJ2-3; a weak D match, TRBD1 (5 bases). The CDR3 totals 14 residues. The CDR3 region is CASTAGLSTDMQYF. In DNA, the CDR3 is TGTGCCAGCACTGCAGGGTTGAGCACTGATATGCAGTATTTT.

This clonotype has only one observation. A much larger clonotype is one base distant, so this may be a read error. For the CDR3, the DNA is TGTGCCAGCAGCCTAGGGACTAATGAAAAACTGTTTTTT. As protein: CASSLGTNEKLFF. This chain connects TRBV5-3 to TRBJ1-4; D uncertain. TRBV5-3 is identified as an open reading frame with a role that is uncertain. Trimming took off 8 bases at V and 2 bases at J, with 10 bases between the two ends. There are 13 residues in the CDR3.

This clonotype has at least ten counts. The chain recombines TRBV7-9 with TRBJ2-1; tentatively, D is TRBD1 (7 bases). The CDR3 is 16 residues long. With 4 bases removed from V and 9 bases from J, the gap between germline ends came to 22 bases. In germline, CDR1 is SEHNR, CDR2 FQNEAQ (reference sequence). The CDR3 spells CASSYRMGQGGFEQFF. The DNA of the CDR3 is TGTGCCAGCAGCTATAGGATGGGGCAGGGGGGATTTGAGCAGTTCTTC.

Comment on this clonotype: This may come from a read error, since a much larger clone is one base off. The rearrangement links TRBV14 to TRBJ2-7; 8 bases match TRBD2. There are 16 residues in the CDR3. From germline, CDR1 is SGHDN and CDR2 FVKESK. The CDR3 bases are TGTGCCAGCGGCCAAGAACCGGGACTAGGTGTTTACGAGCAGTACTTC. This gives the protein CASGQEPGLGVYEQYF.

This chain links TRBV7-9 with TRBJ2-2, with TRBD2 matching over 11 bases. The CDR3 length is 16 residues. The ends lost 3 bases at V and 4 bases at J; junction bases unmatched: 4. The germline V gene encodes CDR1 SEHNR and CDR2 FQNEAQ (reference sequence). For the CDR3, the DNA is TGTGCCAGCAGCTTTCTAGCGGGGGGCCTCACCGGGGAGCTGTTTTTT. It encodes CASSFLAGGLTGELFF.

Regarding this clonotype: Just one base apart from a much larger clone, this may be a read error. The conserved final phenylalanine or tryptophan is absent from the CDR3, which likely points to a read error. The rearrangement joins TRBV27 to TRBJ1-5; D unclear. The CDR3 length is 13 residues. Germline V gives CDR1 MNHEY, CDR2 SMNVEV (reference sequence). V was clipped by 2 bases and J by 4 bases, with 6 bases between them. In DNA, the CDR3 is TGTGCCAGCAGTTTAGGAGCTAATCAGCCCCAGCATCTT. Amino acids: CASSLGANQPQHL.

This clonotype was counted at least ten times. The rearrangement links TRBV7-9 to TRBJ2-7; 8 nucleotides match TRBD2. The CDR3 contains 15 residues. Germline values: CDR1 SEHNR, CDR2 FQNEAQ (reference sequence). Germline trimming cut 6 bases from V and 3 bases from J; bases unmatched to any gene: 10. DNA for the CDR3: TGTGCCAGCAGTCCGACAGGAGCGGGAGACTACGAGCAGTACTTC. Its protein product is CASSPTGAGDYEQYF. Together with reference TRBV7-9 and TRBJ2-7, the CDR3 gives the full variable domain: DTGVSQNPRHKITKRGQNVTFRCDPISEHNRLYWYRQTLGQGPEFLTYFQNEAQLEKSRLLSDRFSAERPKGSFSTLEIQRTEQGDSAMYLCASSPTGAGDYEQYFGPGTRLTVT.

Notes on this clonotype: Given a much more abundant clone one base away, this may be a read error. No conserved phenylalanine or tryptophan is present at the end of the CDR3, so a read error is the likely explanation. The V call is TRBV6-1, the J call TRBJ2-7; D gene ambiguous. There are 15 residues in the CDR3. Germline lookup yields CDR1 MNHNS and CDR2 SASEGT. Trimming pared 4 bases from V and 4 bases from J, leaving 17 bases between. The CDR3 spells CASSAFDVTDYEQYI. CDR3 sequence (DNA): TGTGCCAGCAGTGCCTTCGACGTGACGGATTACGAGCAGTACATC.

The rearrangement links TRBV24-1 to TRBJ2-5; tentatively, D is TRBD1 (6 bases). Germline values: CDR1 KGHDR, CDR2 SFDVKD. The V and J ends lost 8 bases and 5 bases respectively, with 8 bases between them. CDR3 length equals 11 residues. CDR3: CATKGEETQYF. The CDR3 bases are TGTGCCACCAAGGGGGAGGAGACCCAGTACTTC.

This clonotype was seen at least ten times. This chain links TRBV2 with TRBJ2-3; D unclear. The CDR3 covers 15 residues. V lost 4 bases, J lost 0 bases, and 11 bases lay in between. The germline CDR1 and CDR2 sequences are SNHLY and FYNNEI. The CDR3 protein is CASSGQAGSTDTQYF. CDR3 nucleotide sequence: TGTGCCAGCAGTGGTCAAGCAGGAAGCACAGATACGCAGTATTTT.

This clonotype was counted many times. V gene TRBV5-4 combines with J gene TRBJ2-7; weak D call: TRBD2 (6 bases). Germline loops: CDR1 SGHNT, CDR2 YYREEE (reference sequence). CDR3 size: 13 residues. Trimming removed 3 bases from V and 9 bases from J, with 16 bases in between. This CDR3 is CASSWGEVEVQYF. CDR3 bases: TGTGCCAGCAGCTGGGGGGAGGTGGAAGTGCAGTACTTC.

This clonotype was seen a handful of times. This sequence joins TRBV3-1 and TRBJ2-7, with D possibly matching TRBD2 (5 bases). The germline V and J ends were trimmed by 3 bases and 4 bases, with 13 bases remaining between them. This CDR3 contains 14 residues. In germline, CDR1 is LGHDT, CDR2 YNNKEL (reference sequence). CDR3 sequence (DNA): TGTGCCAGCAGCCACCGAGGGTCGCTTTACGAGCAGTACTTC. Translated, it gives CASSHRGSLYEQYF.

In its sample, this clonotype was seen many times. This rearrangement joins TRBV7-9 to TRBJ2-3; no firm D call. Germline V CDR1 and CDR2: SEHNR, FQNEAQ (reference sequence). Trimming pared 2 bases from V and 5 bases from J, leaving 8 bases between. The CDR3 contains 13 residues. The CDR3 sequence: CASSLNAGDTQYF. DNA for the CDR3: TGTGCCAGCAGCTTAAATGCTGGAGATACGCAGTATTTT.